This TCR beta chain was obtained from a study of regulatory T cells in long-lasting Graves disease. iRepertoire HTBI primers and Arm-PCR of CDR3 regions built TCR beta libraries. Original data processing: Identification of gene segments yielded some 61 TRBV and roughly 15 TRBJ across samples. TCRdb reprocessed the multiplex PCR reads via MiXCR and lists one record per CDR3 protein. V and J calls and clone size were set by TCRdb, not the authors. Altogether roughly 520,000 distinct CDR3 sequences are present, around 11% being singletons, with the ten largest covering approximately 9.6%. Study-wide findings and caveats: Patients whose Graves' disease persisted exhibited lower TCR diversity than those newly diagnosed. Those with persistent disease had in common more public clonotypes (around 2,500) than new patients (roughly 1,000).

This clonotype was found many times. The antigen remains unidentified. The CDR3 totals 15 residues. Looked up from germline, CDR1 is SGHRS and CDR2 is YFSETQ. With 4 bases clipped from V and 4 bases from J, the junction kept 9 bases outside the gene matches. The time point was: newly diagnosed GD, antithyroid drugs for less than 3 months. Preparation of the TCR library used RNA extracted from PBMCs. These data were also reused for a study on T cells in Graves' hyperthyroidism and ophthalmopathy.

V usage is TRBV5-1 and J usage is TRBJ1-1, with 8 bases that match TRBD1. This material consisted of peripheral blood mononuclear cells (PBMCs), taken at new diagnosis, from a patient treated with antithyroid drugs. The receptor's source is a woman aged 25 to 39 with Graves disease. The DNA for the CDR3 is TGCGCCAGCAGCCCTGAGACAGGGGCGGGCACTGAAGCTTTCTTT. As protein: CASSPETGAGTEAFF.